Listed here is a single TCR beta chain. What this receptor recognizes is not known. No much larger clone is present one base from it, and per-base qualities are unavailable. The source of the sample is a study of blood T cell repertoires in COVID-19 (TCRdb year 2020). Background for the entire study: The collaborator samples originated in the United States, Italy and Spain and spanned the acute and convalescent phases of COVID-19. The sample metadata nearly always contained a de-identified subject ID, COVID-19 status, age in years and sex. The samples were drawn from the first 160 participants of the ongoing ImmuneRACE study and from 950 to 1,500 subjects provided by 6 global collaborators. The prospective study material was composed of cDNA or gDNA derived from T cells, B-cell-depleted T cells, or PBMCs. Deeply sampled blood TCRbeta repertoires from subjects exposed to, actively infected with, or recovered from COVID-19 were included in the dataset. Where available, HLA class I and class II types were taken from metadata supplied by the sample provider and were not determined by assay-based typing. The repertoires were released in a freely available public database intended as a resource for research on the immune response to SARS-CoV-2.

Paper-wide results and their limitations: Clinical and demographic metadata were provided uncurated, with the amount varying by source and participant.

Enrolling through a virtual design, the prospective study's participants ranged in age from roughly 18 to 100 years and lived across roughly 23 United States geographic areas. In the prospective study, participants were assigned to cohorts based on the clinical history participants reported in a screening survey and a study questionnaire. A participant counted as exposed if, within 2 weeks of entering the study, that participant had been in contact with someone who had a PCR-confirmed or clinician-diagnosed COVID-19 case. Mobile phlebotomists in the prospective study collected whole blood, serum and a nasopharyngeal or oropharyngeal swab from every participant. Participants in the prospective study had the option to provide additional blood draws and questionnaires over an approximately 2-month period. Before DNA extraction, prospective study blood samples were shipped either frozen or at room temperature.

TCRbeta CDR3 regions were amplified from genomic DNA using the immunoSEQ Assay, a bias-controlled multiplex PCR. In the authors' own workflow: The number of nucleated cells in each sample was estimated by amplification of reference gene primers within the assay. To quantify the absolute abundance of each unique TCRbeta CDR3 rearrangement, sequence reads were collapsed and filtered. Productive Simpson clonality was computed per sample as the square root of Simpson's diversity index over productive rearrangements. TCRdb took this table from immuneACCESS and kept in-frame rearrangements with V and J called. Such tables lack part of the clones; where checked against another copy, unresolved V genes explain under half of the gap, and the rest is unexplained. That table supplies the V and J calls and clone size; D and trimming were determined from the DNA. The sample includes 120,000 to 150,000 clones, with around 84% observed a single time. 5.8% of the sample is held by the ten biggest clonotypes.

The CDR3 goes from the cysteine to the phenylalanine over 12 residues. Just the 36-base CDR3 DNA is kept, in frame starting at base 1. Trimming removed 6 bases from V and 5 bases from J; the gene matches leave 3 bases unexplained. CDR1 and CDR2 (MNHEY, SVGAGI) derive from the germline V gene. The TCR comes from a woman between 50 and 59 years old who had been exposed to COVID-19. Recombination linked TRBV6-5 to TRBJ1-1; 7 central bases correspond to TRBD1. The sample was PBMCs or T cells enriched from blood (not recorded which). The DNA sequence follows: TGTGCCAGCAGCCAGGGGGTTACTGAAGCTTTCTTT. Translated, it reads CASSQGVTEAFF.